This TCR beta chain was sequenced for a study of cytomegalovirus exposure and HLA in healthy donors. Both 60 Vbeta primers and 13 Jbeta primers went into the PCR. Per the study methods: There were around 80 million unique TCR beta chains by a later count, and some 12 million of them were shared. The data were produced by immunoSEQ multiplex PCR, yet TCRdb's version contains in-frame clones alone and is incomplete. The V and J calls and clone size come from that table; D and trimming were worked out from the DNA. The data show approximately 85,000 clones, approximately 60% seen once. V was cut by 9 bases and J by 2 bases, with 20 bases left in between. The germline CDR1 and CDR2 sequences are LNHDA and SQIVND (reference sequence). CDR3 size: 16 residues. Points from the study as a whole: V- and J-gene trimming in TCR beta was tied to a missense DCLRE1C variant by an analysis performed later. The investigators catalogued 150 to 200 TCR beta chains as cytomegalovirus-associated. In an earlier analysis, in fewer than 700 donors, most V segments appeared productive either ~90% or ~30% of the time.

This clone was detected a few times. The antigen is undetermined. This TCR derives from a woman younger than 45 in good health and CMV-seropositive. Material: PBMCs. The genes are TRBV19 and TRBJ1-3; no clear D gene. CDR3 sequence reads: CASTPRPSGAGNTIYF. DNA for the CDR3: TGTGCCAGCACCCCACGCCCGTCCGGGGCTGGAAACACCATATATTTT.